This T cell receptor beta chain was sequenced during a study of T-cell memory formation after mild COVID-19. Using its own MiXCR run on the 5' RACE reads, TCRdb lists one record per CDR3 protein. Altogether some 150,000 distinct CDR3 sequences are present, about 14% being singletons, with the ten largest covering 25% to 30%. V was clipped by 2 bases and J by 0 bases, with 8 bases between them. Germline CDR1 and CDR2: SGDLS and YYNGEE. The CDR3 covers 14 residues. The chain has TRBV9 and TRBJ1-1; D is possibly TRBD1 (5 bases). The sequence derives from an adult woman who had mild COVID-19 (a few samples of this study predate the infection). Cell type and time point are not known. The source material was PBMCs or a T cell subset sorted from them (not recorded which). The CDR3 coding sequence is TGTGCCAGCAGCGTTGGGGCCATGAACACTGAAGCTTTCTTT. Amino acids: CASSVGAMNTEAFF.